These 9 T cell receptor beta chains were all obtained from the same sample, sequenced in a study of blood T cell repertoires in COVID-19. The repertoire was sequenced with immunoSEQ multiplex PCR; TCRdb's copy has only in-frame clones and lacks some. The sample includes 90,000 to 120,000 clones, approximately 92% of them seen just once. The sequenced sample was peripheral blood. The source is a man between 65 and 85 years old with acute or convalescent COVID-19.

The genes are TRBV7-6 and TRBJ2-7; 10 bases agree with TRBD1. Losses at the gene ends were 5 bases for V and 0 bases for J; bases not matched to a gene: 7. This CDR3 region has 16 residues. Germline V gene data show CDR1 as SGHVS and CDR2 as FNYEAQ. CDR3 sequence reads: CASSEERTGGSYEQYF. CDR3 sequence (DNA): TGTGCCAGCAGCGAAGAAAGGACAGGGGGCTCCTACGAGCAGTACTTC.

V and J are TRBV2 and TRBJ2-5, with a tentative D call TRBD2 (6 bases). V lost 8 bases, J lost 1 base, and 17 bases lay in between. Germline V gene sequence: CDR1 SNHLY, CDR2 FYNNEI. This CDR3 is built from 15 residues. CDR3 DNA: TGTGCCAGCCTACTTGGGGGGACCCTCCAAGAGACCCAGTACTTC. It specifies CASLLGGTLQETQYF.

The V gene is TRBV15, the J gene TRBJ2-6; possibly TRBD1 for D (5 bases). Germline lookup yields CDR1 LNHNV and CDR2 YYDKDF (reference sequence). The CDR3 extends over 16 amino acids. With 1 base removed from V and 2 bases from J, the gap between germline ends came to 9 bases. CDR3 loop: CATSRGGFAGANVLTF. The CDR3 DNA reads as TGTGCCACCAGCAGAGGGGGCTTCGCTGGGGCCAACGTCCTGACTTTC. Filled out from reference TRBV15 and TRBJ2-6, the complete variable domain reads DAMVIQNPRYQVTQFGKPVTLSCSQTLNHNVMYWYQQKSSQAPKLLFHYYDKDFNNEADTPDNFQSRRPNTSFCFLDIRSPGLGDTAMYLCATSRGGFAGANVLTFGAGSRLTVL.

The chain uses TRBV4-1 and TRBJ2-2; 7 nucleotides agree with TRBD2. CDR3 length equals 20 residues. CDR1 and CDR2 from the germline V gene are MGHRA and YSYEKL. Trimming cost V 0 bases and J 5 bases; bases outside gene matches: 18. The CDR3 loop is CASSQDSSTSARGGTGELFF. The CDR3 DNA reads as TGCGCCAGCAGCCAAGATTCGAGTACTAGCGCCCGAGGAGGGACCGGGGAGCTGTTTTTT.

V gene TRBV14 combines with J gene TRBJ2-5; no definite D call. V was shortened by 0 bases and J by 7 bases, with 9 bases between the two germline ends. The CDR3 runs to 13 residues. Looked up from germline, CDR1 is SGHDN and CDR2 is FVKESK. The DNA of the CDR3 is TGTGCCAGCAGCCAAGACAGGTCAGGGACCCAGTACTTC. Protein sequence: CASSQDRSGTQYF. The full variable domain, in which reference TRBV14 and TRBJ2-5 provide the parts outside the CDR3, is EAGVTQFPSHSVIEKGQTVTLRCDPISGHDNLYWYRRVMGKEIKFLLHFVKESKQDESGMPNNRFLAERTGGTYSTLKVQPAELEDSGVYFCASSQDRSGTQYFGPGTRLLVL.

This rearrangement joins TRBV7-9 to TRBJ2-1; D perhaps matches TRBD1 (5 bases). Trimming removed 5 bases at V and 8 bases at J, with 16 bases between. The CDR3 runs to 14 residues. CDR1 and CDR2 from the germline V gene are SEHNR and FQNEAQ (reference sequence). CDR3 region: CASSRTGRFDEQFF. CDR3 sequence (DNA): TGTGCCAGCAGCCGCACAGGTAGATTTGATGAGCAGTTCTTC.

The chain is built from TRBV7-9 and TRBJ1-1; D may be TRBD1 (6 bases). In germline, CDR1 is SEHNR, CDR2 FQNEAQ (reference sequence). This CDR3 comprises 17 residues. Trimming removed 3 bases from V and 0 bases from J, with 17 bases in between. CDR3 residues: CASSFPLTGLMNTEAFF. CDR3 nucleotides: TGTGCCAGCAGCTTCCCTCTGACAGGACTCATGAACACTGAAGCTTTCTTT.

CDR3 DNA: TGTGCCAGCAGCCAAATGGGGGGCACTGAAGCTTTCTTT. Translated, it gives CASSQMGGTEAFF. This sequence joins TRBV3-1 (or the pseudogene TRBV3-2) and TRBJ1-1, with a weak D call TRBD1 (5 bases). The CDR3 is made up of 13 amino acids. Germline CDR1 reads LGHDT; CDR2 reads YNNKEL (reference sequence). V lost 2 bases to trimming and J lost 4 bases, with 8 bases between them.

The chain combines TRBV5-1 with TRBJ2-7; TRBD1 is a possible D gene (6 bases). CDR3 length: 12 residues. V lost 9 bases to trimming and J lost 4 bases, with 14 bases between them. Germline values: CDR1 SGHRS, CDR2 YFSETQ. The CDR3 sequence: CATGQSLYEQYF. DNA of the CDR3: TGCGCCACAGGACAGTCCTTGTACGAGCAGTACTTC.